The sequence of this T cell receptor beta chain was determined in a study of long-term antiretroviral therapy in people with HIV. Per individual, the PBMC samples numbered at least one pre-ART and at least two post-ART. Germline loops: CDR1 SGHAT, CDR2 FQNNGV. This CDR3 region has 15 residues. J lost 4 bases, V lost 3 bases, and 5 bases had no gene match. An immunoSEQ assay, version v3.0, was performed at survey level. Data came from immunoSEQ multiplex PCR; TCRdb stores just in-frame clones and leaves some out. The sample lists some 20,000 clones; roughly 89% were seen once. This specimen was unsorted PBMCs, taken 2.1 years after starting antiretroviral therapy. The V gene is TRBV11-2, the J gene TRBJ2-2, with 7 positions matching TRBD1. The source is a man aged 18 to 30 with HIV. The DNA of the CDR3 is TGTGCCAGCAGCTTTACAGGGGACGCCACCGGGGAGCTGTTTTTT. This gives the protein CASSFTGDATGELFF.